This TCR beta chain appears in the sequencing data of a study of T cell repertoires in cytomegalovirus infection (dated by TCRdb to between 2018 and 2021). As for the study more broadly: The peptide stimulations were aimed at well-studied HLA-B-restricted epitopes as well as recently identified HLA-C-restricted CMV epitopes, whose presentation resists viral immunomodulation. The HLA type of each donor mattered for the analysis, because public TCR beta signatures pointed to carriage of CMV infection along with the matching HLA type.

The investigation overall reported the following: The ex vivo response was dominated by HLA-C-restricted CMV-specific TCR beta clonotypes, and the single most frequent clonotype in two of eight donors was supplied by these HLA-C-restricted clonotypes. Cumulative frequency of public TCR beta family members discriminated carriers of CMV infection plus the relevant HLA type in this cohort and an independent 352-donor cohort.

From the cysteine up to the phenylalanine, the CDR3 has a length of 14 residues. Only the CDR3 portion is preserved as DNA: 42 bases, with reading frame beginning at the first base. Trimming leaves V shorter by 6 bases and J shorter by 3 bases, with the junction holding 4 bases beyond the gene matches. This clonotype was picked up a small number of times. It has no known antigen specificity. Per-nucleotide qualities are absent, and no much larger clonotype sits a single base away. The treatment or condition label, read with the paper, signifies: in vitro stimulation with specific CMV peptide epitopes to enrich CMV-specific T cells. The instrument was an Illumina HiSeq 1500. The public reads were quality trimmed at Q25 with fastp and then assembled into clones with MiXCR by TCRdb, keeping productive beta chains. Records with the same CDR3 protein are collapsed into one entry carrying the most frequent genes and DNA. Within this sample are about 890,000 distinct CDR3 sequences, with more than 25% of them counted one time only. The top ten constitute more than 13% of the sample.

The sequence joins TRBV12-3 or TRBV12-4 to TRBJ2-3; TRBD2 fits 9 bases in the junction. The clonotype originates from a human donor in good health (CMV status not recorded). Some clones in this sample may be carry-over from other donors' samples. The sample was cultured CD8+ T cells from PBMCs, taken from culture after CMV antigen stimulation. In nucleotides, the sequence is TGTGCCAGCAGACGACTAGCGGAAACAGATACGCAGTATTTT. Its product reads: CASRRLAETDTQYF.